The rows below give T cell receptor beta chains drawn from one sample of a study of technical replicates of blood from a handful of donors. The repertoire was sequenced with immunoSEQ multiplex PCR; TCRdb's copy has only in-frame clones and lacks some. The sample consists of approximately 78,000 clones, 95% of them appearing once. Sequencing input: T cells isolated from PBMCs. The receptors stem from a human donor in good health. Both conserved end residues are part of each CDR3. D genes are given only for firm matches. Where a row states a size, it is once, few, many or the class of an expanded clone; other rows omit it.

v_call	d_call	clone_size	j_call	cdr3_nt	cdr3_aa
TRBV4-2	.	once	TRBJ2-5	TGTGCCAGCAGCCAAGAGCATACGAGCGGCCAAGAGACCCAGTACTTC	CASSQEHTSGQETQYF
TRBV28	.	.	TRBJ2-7	TGTGCCAGCAGTTTATTCGGGTTCTCCTACGAGCAGTACTTC	CASSLFGFSYEQYF
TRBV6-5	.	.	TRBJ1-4	TGTGCCAGCGCACAGACAGAAGTTAATGAAAAACTGTTTTTT	CASAQTEVNEKLFF
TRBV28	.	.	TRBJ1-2	TGTGCCAGCAGCCCAGGACAGAAGGATGGCTACACCTTC	CASSPGQKDGYTF
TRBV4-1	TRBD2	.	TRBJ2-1	TGCGCCAGCAGCCAAGGACTAGCGGGACCCCTTCGGAATGAGCAGTTCTTC	CASSQGLAGPLRNEQFF
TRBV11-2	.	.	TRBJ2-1	TGTGCCAGCAGCTTATTGACAGGACGCAATGAGCAGTTCTTC	CASSLLTGRNEQFF
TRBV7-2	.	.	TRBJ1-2	TGTGCCAGCAGCTTAGGAGGGCAAATTAACTATGGCTACACCTTC	CASSLGGQINYGYTF
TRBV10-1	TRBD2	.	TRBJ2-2	TGCGCCAGTTCGTCCGGGGGGTCCGGGGAGCTGTTTTTT	CASSSGGSGELFF
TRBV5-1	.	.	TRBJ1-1	TGCGCCAGCAGCTTGAGAGGGGGCACTGAAGCTTTCTTT	CASSLRGGTEAFF
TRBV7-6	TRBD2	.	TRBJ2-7	TGTGCCAGCAGCCTTTTCCGGGGGGGTTACGAGCAGTACTTC	CASSLFRGGYEQYF
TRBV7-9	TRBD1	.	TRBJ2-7	TGTGCCAGCAGCTATGGGACAGGGGTTTACTACGAGCAGTACTTC	CASSYGTGVYYEQYF
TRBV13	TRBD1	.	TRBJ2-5	TGTGCCAGCAGCTCACTGGACAGGGTGAACCAAGAGACCCAGTACTTC	CASSSLDRVNQETQYF
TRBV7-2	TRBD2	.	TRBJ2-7	TGTGCCAGCAGTGCCTTAGCGGGAGAAGGCTACGAGCAGTACTTC	CASSALAGEGYEQYF
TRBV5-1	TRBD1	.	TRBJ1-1	TGCGCCAGCAGTTTAAGCTATGCGACAGGGGCGGGGAGCACTGAAGCTTTCTTT	CASSLSYATGAGSTEAFF
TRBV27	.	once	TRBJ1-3	TGTGCCAGCAGTCCTTCCCATGCGGGGAAAGGAAACACCATATATTTT	CASSPSHAGKGNTIYF
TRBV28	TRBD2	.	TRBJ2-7	TGTGCCAGCAGCTGGACTAGCGGGAAGGAGTACTTC	CASSWTSGKEYF
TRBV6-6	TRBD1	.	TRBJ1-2	TGTGCCAGCAGGACAGGGGAAGGCGGCTACACCTTC	CASRTGEGGYTF
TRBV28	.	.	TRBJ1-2	TGTGCCAGCAGTCTCTCTTCGTACAGGATGGGCTATGGCTACACCTTC	CASSLSSYRMGYGYTF
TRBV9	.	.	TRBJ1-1	TGTGCCAGCGCCGCCACAGGGAACACTGAAGCTTTCTTT	CASAATGNTEAFF
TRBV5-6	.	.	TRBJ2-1	TGTGCCAGCAGCTCGGCGGGCAATGAGCAGTTCTTC	CASSSAGNEQFF
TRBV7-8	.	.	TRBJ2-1	TGTGCCAGCAGCTCCAGGGCGGTTGAGCAGTTCTTC	CASSSRAVEQFF
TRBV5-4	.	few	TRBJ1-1	TGTGCCAGCAGCTTATCAGGGGTTGGCTACGTGAACACTGAAGCTTTCTTT	CASSLSGVGYVNTEAFF
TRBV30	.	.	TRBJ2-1	TGTGCCTGGAGTGTACTGGGTGGGGCAGGCCCACACAATGAGCAGTTCTTC	CAWSVLGGAGPHNEQFF
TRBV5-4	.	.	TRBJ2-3	TGTGCCAGCAGCCCACGGACAGATACAGATACGCAGTATTTT	CASSPRTDTDTQYF
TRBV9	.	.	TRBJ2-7	TGTGCCAGCAGCGCCTTTAGCGGCTCCTACGAGCAGTACTTC	CASSAFSGSYEQYF